Presented here are 27 T cell receptor beta chains from one specimen sequenced in a study of early T cells in non-severe SARS-CoV-2 infection (dated by TCRdb to the early 2020s). The protocol used for the library was 5' RACE. The data were produced on a NextSeq 500. The public reads were quality trimmed at Q25 with fastp and then assembled into clones with MiXCR by TCRdb, keeping productive beta chains. Each CDR3 protein appears once, grouped with its most common genes and DNA. The sample table shows approximately 34,000 distinct CDR3 sequences, and about 8% are seen once. The ten largest clones capture 12% of the sample. The sequences come from whole blood, collected at baseline. The source is an adult who was a healthcare worker with PCR-confirmed SARS-CoV-2 infection or an uninfected control (not recorded which).

This chain connects TRBV6-4 to TRBJ2-3; TRBD1 matches 9 bases. Germline loops: CDR1 MRHNA, CDR2 SNTAGT. The V and J ends lost 3 bases and 4 bases, in that order; junction bases with no gene match: 2. The CDR3 totals 14 residues. CDR3 sequence (DNA): TGTGCCAGCAGTGAGGGACAGGGCTCAGATACGCAGTATTTT. This codes for CASSEGQGSDTQYF.

This clonotype was seen a few times. V usage is TRBV20-1 and J usage is TRBJ2-3; 7 bases match TRBD2. The CDR3 length is 14 residues. The J segment lost 3 bases and the V segment lost 5 bases, leaving 8 bases of the junction unmatched. Germline loops: CDR1 DFQATT, CDR2 SNEGSKA (reference sequence). The CDR3 here is CSAGGSGHTDTQYF. CDR3 bases: TGCAGTGCTGGAGGTAGCGGGCATACAGATACGCAGTATTTT.

This chain uses TRBV30 with TRBJ1-2; TRBD1 agrees at 8 bases. Germline trimming cut 3 bases from V and 8 bases from J; bases unmatched to any gene: 14. The CDR3 length is 15 residues. The germline V gene encodes CDR1 GTSNPN and CDR2 SVGIG (reference sequence). CDR3 nucleotide sequence: TGTGCCTGGAGCCCCCCAGGGGGCGGTTTGTGGGGCTACACCTTC. This sequence encodes CAWSPPGGGLWGYTF. Filled out from reference TRBV30 and TRBJ1-2, the complete variable domain reads SQTIHQWPATLVQPVGSPLSLECTVEGTSNPNLYWYRQAAGRGLQLLFYSVGIGQISSEVPQNLSASRPQDRQFILSSKKLLLSDSGFYLCAWSPPGGGLWGYTFGSGTRLTVV.

This clonotype was seen ten or more times. This chain links TRBV20-1 with TRBJ2-1, with D tentatively TRBD1 or TRBD2 (5 bases each). Germline V CDR1 and CDR2: DFQATT, SNEGSKA (reference sequence). V was pared by 3 bases and J by 6 bases, with 12 bases between. The CDR3 spans 13 residues. This CDR3 is CSARGVTTNEQFF. The DNA for the CDR3 is TGCAGTGCTAGGGGGGTCACCACCAATGAGCAGTTCTTC.

This clonotype occurred a few times. V gene TRBV27 combines with J gene TRBJ2-7; possible D gene TRBD1, 6 bases. Between the trimmed V and J ends, which lost 2 bases and 3 bases, there was a span of 23 bases. Germline CDR1 reads MNHEY; CDR2 reads SMNVEV (reference sequence). The length of the CDR3 is 18 residues. As DNA, the CDR3 is TGTGCCAGCAGTTTAAGCTCAGGGGCCTTGAAGCCTCACTACGAGCAGTACTTC. It codes for CASSLSSGALKPHYEQYF.

This clonotype was recorded a few times. The V gene is TRBV4-1, the J gene TRBJ2-3, with D perhaps being TRBD1 or TRBD2 (6 bases each). Trimming pared 4 bases from V and 3 bases from J, leaving 17 bases between. The V gene's germline CDR1 is MGHRA and CDR2 YSYEKL. The CDR3 is made up of 16 amino acids. CDR3 nucleotide sequence: TGCGCCAGCAGCCCAAGTCCGGGGGCGCAGACAGATACGCAGTATTTT. Protein product: CASSPSPGAQTDTQYF.

This rearrangement joins TRBV9 to TRBJ1-2, with a weak D call TRBD1 (6 bases). CDR3 length: 14 residues. The V end lost 2 bases, the J end lost 2 bases, and 10 bases lay between the germline ends. Germline lookup yields CDR1 SGDLS and CDR2 YYNGEE. CDR3 nucleotide sequence: TGTGCCAGCAGCGTCCGGACAGCCAACTATGGCTACACCTTC. Its translation: CASSVRTANYGYTF.

The chain couples TRBV5-1 to TRBJ2-7; possibly TRBD1 for D (5 bases). CDR3 length equals 15 residues. CDR1 and CDR2 (germline): SGHRS, YFSETQ. V lost 0 bases, J lost 0 bases, and 10 bases lay in between. CDR3 nucleotides: TGCGCCAGCAGCTTGGCCTACGACAGCTCCTACGAGCAGTACTTC. This translates into CASSLAYDSSYEQYF.

This clonotype was observed at least ten times. The V call is TRBV20-1, the J call TRBJ2-1, with 11 bases matching TRBD2. The J segment lost 7 bases and the V segment lost 4 bases, leaving 6 bases of the junction unmatched. This CDR3 has 14 amino acids. Germline assignment: CDR1 DFQATT and CDR2 SNEGSKA (reference sequence). The CDR3 coding sequence is TGCAGTGCTACGATAGCGGGGGGGGTGAATGAGCAGTTCTTC. This encodes CSATIAGGVNEQFF.

This clonotype has at least ten counts. This chain links TRBV18 with TRBJ2-6; D is possibly TRBD1 (6 bases). There are 19 residues in the CDR3. Germline V gene lookup returns CDR1 KGHSH and CDR2 LQKENI. The ends were cut back, 1 base at V and 0 bases at J, with 16 bases in the middle. The CDR3 spells CASSPLFRQANSGANVLTF. CDR3 nucleotides: TGTGCCAGCTCACCACTATTCCGACAGGCTAACTCTGGGGCCAACGTCCTGACTTTC.

This clonotype was counted at least ten times. This chain connects TRBV18 to TRBJ2-3; 8 bases agree with TRBD1. This CDR3 region has 15 residues. The junction had 4 bases not matched to a gene; V was cut back by 3 bases and J by 2 bases. Germline V CDR1 and CDR2: KGHSH, LQKENI. CDR3 in amino acids: CASSPRQGTTDTQYF. In DNA, the CDR3 is TGTGCCAGCTCACCTAGACAGGGGACCACAGATACGCAGTATTTT.

This clonotype was counted ten times or more. The chain recombines TRBV20-1 with TRBJ2-1; tentatively, D is TRBD1 (6 bases). The length of the CDR3 is 15 residues. The germline V gene encodes CDR1 DFQATT and CDR2 SNEGSKA (reference sequence). Trimming left V 6 bases short and J 3 bases short, with 18 bases between. CDR3 sequence: CSAPRQGSDYNEQFF. Written as DNA, the CDR3 is TGCAGTGCCCCTCGTCAGGGGTCGGACTACAATGAGCAGTTCTTC.

In its sample, this clonotype was seen a few times. Mismatch with germline at one junction end may stem from a read error. CDR3 in DNA: TGTGCCATCAGCAGTATGGGCCGCCCTAACTATGGCTACACCTTC. It encodes CAISSMGRPNYGYTF. This sequence joins TRBV15 and TRBJ1-2; D is uncertain. CDR1 and CDR2 (germline): LNHNV, YYDKDF (reference sequence). The CDR3 spans 15 residues. The full variable domain, its missing parts supplied by reference TRBV15 and TRBJ1-2, is DAMVIQNPRYQVTQFGKPVTLSCSQTLNHNVMYWYQQKSSQAPKLLFHYYDKDFNNEADTPDNFQSRRPNTSFCFLDIRSPGLGDTAMYLCAISSMGRPNYGYTFGSGTRLTVV.

This clonotype was found many times. The genes are TRBV9 and TRBJ2-3, with D perhaps matching TRBD2 (5 bases). The CDR3 sequence is 16 residues long. Trimming shortened V by 3 bases and J by 1 base, and 15 bases separated the two germline ends. The germline V gene encodes CDR1 SGDLS and CDR2 YYNGEE. The CDR3 DNA is TGTGCCAGCAGCGGGCCGGGGAGCCTTGGCACAGATACGCAGTATTTT. Amino acid sequence: CASSGPGSLGTDTQYF.

This clonotype was counted between two and nine times. Here the CDR3 DNA reads TGTGCCAGCAGCTTGGATAGCGGGGCCTCCTACGAGCAGTACTTC. It codes for CASSLDSGASYEQYF. The chain recombines TRBV5-6 with TRBJ2-7, with 8 nucleotides matching TRBD2. The V gene's germline CDR1 is SGHDT and CDR2 YYEEEE. The CDR3 spans 15 residues. Trimming at V came to 0 bases and at J to 0 bases, leaving 2 bases not matched to a gene.

This clonotype has a count of ten or more. The CDR3 reads CASRKGGGLNYGYTF. The CDR3 region has the DNA TGTGCCAGCAGAAAAGGTGGGGGGCTTAACTATGGCTACACCTTC. J is TRBJ1-2 and V is TRBV28; D perhaps matches TRBD1 (6 bases). Germline loops: CDR1 MDHEN, CDR2 SYDVKM. This CDR3 contains 15 residues. Trimming took off 6 bases at V and 1 base at J, with 15 bases between the two ends.

This chain joins TRBV20-1 and TRBJ2-3; the match to TRBD2 covers 8 bases. Per germline, CDR1 DFQATT and CDR2 SNEGSKA (reference sequence). The CDR3 covers 14 residues. V lost 3 bases, J lost 4 bases, and 6 bases stayed unmatched. CDR3 DNA sequence: TGCAGTGCTAGCGACGGGGGGGCAGCAGATACGCAGTATTTT. Protein product: CSASDGGAADTQYF.

This clonotype was seen at least ten times. The rearrangement uses TRBV5-1 and TRBJ2-7, with D uncertain. Trimming took 0 bases from V and 2 from J, leaving 9 bases between them. The CDR3 extends over 14 amino acids. Germline V gives CDR1 SGHRS, CDR2 YFSETQ. The CDR3 nucleotides are TGCGCCAGCAGCTTGGTATCCAGCACCTACGAGCAGTACTTC. Translated, it gives CASSLVSSTYEQYF. The full variable domain, rest sourced from reference TRBV5-1 and TRBJ2-7, is KAGVTQTPRYLIKTRGQQVTLSCSPISGHRSVSWYQQTPGQGLQFLFEYFSETQRNKGNFPGRFSGRQFSNSRSEMNVSTLELGDSALYLCASSLVSSTYEQYFGPGTRLTVT.

The V call is TRBV28, the J call TRBJ1-1; D gene uncertain. Germline V lookup: CDR1 MDHEN, CDR2 SYDVKM. V shed 3 bases and J shed 4 bases, with 12 bases lying between them. The CDR3 covers 14 residues. The CDR3 nucleotides read TGTGCCAGCAGTTTTATAAGGGTATCCACTGAAGCTTTCTTT. This gives the protein CASSFIRVSTEAFF.

Only a few counts were recorded for this clonotype. The gene calls are TRBV30 and TRBJ1-1; no definite D call. Trimming took off 5 bases at V and 1 base at J, with 8 bases between the two ends. Germline V gene data show CDR1 as GTSNPN and CDR2 as SVGIG (reference sequence). CDR3 size: 12 residues. The chain's CDR3 is CAWDRQNTEAFF. The CDR3 DNA reads TGTGCCTGGGACCGTCAGAACACTGAAGCTTTCTTT.

This clonotype has only a few counts. The chain links TRBV2 to TRBJ1-2; 9 bases are shared with TRBD1. The V gene's germline CDR1 is SNHLY and CDR2 FYNNEI. The CDR3 covers 16 residues. V dropped 1 base and J dropped 7; count of bases not matched to a gene: 10. The CDR3 region is CASSEEGQGQLGGYTF. Written as DNA, the CDR3 is TGTGCCAGCAGTGAAGAGGGACAGGGTCAGTTAGGTGGCTACACCTTC.

This clonotype was picked up many times. V is TRBV10-3 and J is TRBJ2-7, with D possibly being TRBD1 (5 bases). V was shortened by 0 bases and J by 10 bases, with 16 bases between the two germline ends. The CDR3 runs to 14 residues. Germline CDR1 ENHRY, CDR2 SYGVKD. The CDR3 nucleotides are TGTGCCATCAGTGAGTCGACCTTAGGGGAAGCTCAGTACTTC. Protein product: CAISESTLGEAQYF.

This clonotype was recorded many times. The V call is TRBV6-1, the J call TRBJ1-5, with D possibly TRBD1 on 5 matching bases. Germline CDR1 MNHNS, CDR2 SASEGT. V was trimmed by 2 bases and J by 7 bases, leaving 18 bases between them. The CDR3 has 16 residues. CDR3 region: CASSERWQGFAQPQHF. CDR3 nucleotide sequence: TGTGCCAGCAGTGAAAGGTGGCAGGGATTCGCCCAGCCCCAGCATTTT.

This clonotype was observed a handful of times. The rearrangement links TRBV20-1 to TRBJ2-5, with 7 nucleotides matching TRBD2. Germline CDR1 DFQATT, CDR2 SNEGSKA (reference sequence). This CDR3 is 13 amino acids long. With V trimmed by 1 base and J by 4 bases, 3 bases remained unmatched. Here the CDR3 DNA reads TGCAGTGCTAGAGGACTAGCCCCAGAGACCCAGTACTTC. Its translation is CSARGLAPETQYF.

This clonotype was counted only a few times. The J gene is TRBJ2-3, the V gene TRBV6-4; 10 bases are a match to TRBD2. V shed 3 bases and J 3 bases; nucleotides not matched to a gene: 3. The CDR3 is made up of 15 amino acids. In germline, CDR1 is MRHNA, CDR2 SNTAGT. This CDR3 is CASSEAGGPTDTQYF. In DNA, the CDR3 is TGTGCCAGCAGTGAAGCGGGGGGGCCAACAGATACGCAGTATTTT.

The J gene is TRBJ2-1, the V gene TRBV20-1; 14 bases align to TRBD2. The junction had 13 bases not matched to a gene; V was cut back by 2 bases and J by 4 bases. CDR1 and CDR2 from the germline V gene are DFQATT and SNEGSKA (reference sequence). The CDR3 has 19 residues. The CDR3 loop reads CSARSTETSGGVGYNEQFF. CDR3 coding DNA: TGCAGTGCTAGATCCACCGAGACTAGCGGGGGGGTCGGGTACAATGAGCAGTTCTTC.

This clonotype was counted between two and nine times. V usage is TRBV4-3 and J usage is TRBJ2-5; no clear D gene. This CDR3 region has 14 residues. V lost 1 base and J lost 4, with 10 bases in between. Germline V gives CDR1 LGHNA, CDR2 YSLEER. In DNA form, the CDR3 reads TGCGCCAGCAGCCAAGCTTCCAGCACAGAGACCCAGTACTTC. Protein: CASSQASSTETQYF.